The clone carrying this T cell receptor beta chain was picked up a small number of times. This specimen belongs to a study of blood T cell repertoires in COVID-19. Study-level background: Researchers got acute and convalescent COVID-19 samples from the United States, Italy and Spain. Nucleic acid was either cDNA or gDNA, and it came from T cells, B-cell-depleted T cells, or PBMCs.

How the authors handled the data: Amplification of reference gene primers was used by the study to estimate nucleated cell counts. Method: immunoSEQ multiplex PCR; TCRdb's copy keeps in-frame clones and lacks some. The DNA gave D and trimming, while V, J and clone size come from that table. The sample has 65,000 to 90,000 clones; roughly three quarters are singletons. The Seattle patients joined while their infection was active and were tracked longitudinally afterward. The ends lost 5 bases at V and 6 bases at J; junction bases unmatched: 7. CDR1 is SGHNT, CDR2 YENEEA, per germline. This CDR3 has 15 amino acids.

The sequenced sample consisted of peripheral blood. The sequence was obtained from a man in his 70s with COVID-19, enrolled during active disease. This sequence joins TRBV11-3 and TRBJ2-2, with 9 positions matching TRBD1. The chain's CDR3 is CASSPGTGSSGELFF. CDR3 bases: TGTGCCAGCAGCCCCGGGACAGGGTCATCCGGGGAGCTGTTTTTT.